These T cell receptor beta chains were read from a single sample in a study of Graves' ophthalmopathy and Graves' hyperthyroidism. MiXCR was run by TCRdb on the multiplex PCR reads, yielding one entry per CDR3 protein. The profile shows around 1,000,000 distinct CDR3 sequences, about two fifths of them singletons. Input material: peripheral blood or thyroid tissue (not recorded which). These receptors all come from an adult man with Graves' hyperthyroidism. The CDR3 runs from the conserved cysteine through the conserved F or W. Fields, in order: J gene, clone size, D gene, V gene, CDR3 DNA, CDR3 protein. A D gene is named only where the DNA matches it firmly. Clone sizes are given selectively: once, few, many, or a class where the clone is expanded.

J gene: TRBJ2-7; clone size: many; D gene: NA; V gene: TRBV20-1; CDR3 DNA: TGCAGTGCTAGAGTGGACAGTTACGAGCAGTACTTC; CDR3 protein: CSARVDSYEQYF
J gene: TRBJ1-2; clone size: NA; D gene: TRBD1; V gene: TRBV7-9; CDR3 DNA: TGTGCCAGTAGTCCAGGACAGGGCCGTTCCTATGGCTACACCTTC; CDR3 protein: CASSPGQGRSYGYTF
J gene: TRBJ2-7; clone size: many; D gene: NA; V gene: TRBV6-6; CDR3 DNA: TGTGCCAGCAGGGGAGGGGGCGGCTCCTACGAGCAGTACTTC; CDR3 protein: CASRGGGGSYEQYF
J gene: TRBJ1-2; clone size: NA; D gene: NA; V gene: TRBV5-1; CDR3 DNA: TGCGCCAGCAGCTTTGGGCAACAGCAGGTAGATGGCTACACCTTC; CDR3 protein: CASSFGQQQVDGYTF
J gene: TRBJ2-5; clone size: many; D gene: NA; V gene: TRBV29-1; CDR3 DNA: TGCAGCGTTGTAGGTCAGGGAGAGACCCAGTACTTC; CDR3 protein: CSVVGQGETQYF
J gene: TRBJ2-5; clone size: NA; D gene: NA; V gene: TRBV29-1; CDR3 DNA: TGCAGCGTTGACCAGGGGCCGGGGGAGACCCAGTACTTC; CDR3 protein: CSVDQGPGETQYF
J gene: TRBJ2-5; clone size: many; D gene: TRBD1; V gene: TRBV20-1; CDR3 DNA: TGCAGTGCTGGCGTATCAGGGGGCGGCGAGACCCAGTACTTC; CDR3 protein: CSAGVSGGGETQYF
J gene: TRBJ2-7; clone size: many; D gene: NA; V gene: TRBV24-1; CDR3 DNA: TGTGCCACCAGTTTCAGGGATTCCTACGAGCAGTACTTC; CDR3 protein: CATSFRDSYEQYF
J gene: TRBJ2-7; clone size: few; D gene: NA; V gene: TRBV30; CDR3 DNA: TGTGCCTCAATCAGGGACCCCTACGAGCAGTACTTC; CDR3 protein: CASIRDPYEQYF
J gene: TRBJ2-5; clone size: few; D gene: TRBD2; V gene: TRBV11-2; CDR3 DNA: TGTGCCAGCAGCCCCGGGGGTAGCGGGAGAGAGACCCAGTACTTC; CDR3 protein: CASSPGGSGRETQYF
J gene: TRBJ2-7; clone size: many; D gene: NA; V gene: TRBV2; CDR3 DNA: TGTGCCAGCAGTGTGTCAGGGCCGGGCGAGCAGTACTTC; CDR3 protein: CASSVSGPGEQYF
J gene: TRBJ2-7; clone size: NA; D gene: TRBD1; V gene: TRBV10-3; CDR3 DNA: TGTGCCATCAGTGGACGGGACAGGGAACTGGGCTACGAGCAGTACTTC; CDR3 protein: CAISGRDRELGYEQYF
J gene: TRBJ1-5; clone size: NA; D gene: TRBD1; V gene: TRBV20-1; CDR3 DNA: TGCAGTGCCACGACGACAGGGGAGGGCAATCAGCCCCAGCATTTT; CDR3 protein: CSATTTGEGNQPQHF
J gene: TRBJ2-7; clone size: many; D gene: NA; V gene: TRBV20-1; CDR3 DNA: TGCAGTGCTGACAGGTCTCTCGAGCAGTACTTC; CDR3 protein: CSADRSLEQYF
J gene: TRBJ2-7; clone size: NA; D gene: TRBD1; V gene: TRBV6-5; CDR3 DNA: TGTGCCAGCAGTTACATGACAGGGGGCGGCTACGAGCAGTACTTC; CDR3 protein: CASSYMTGGGYEQYF
J gene: TRBJ2-2; clone size: few; D gene: NA; V gene: TRBV6-5; CDR3 DNA: TGTGCCAGCAGTTACTCGTGGGAGCTGTTTTTT; CDR3 protein: CASSYSWELFF
J gene: TRBJ2-7; clone size: NA; D gene: NA; V gene: TRBV28; CDR3 DNA: TGTGCCAGCACCGATCCCAGCTCCTACGAGCAGTACTTC; CDR3 protein: CASTDPSSYEQYF
J gene: TRBJ2-6; clone size: many; D gene: NA; V gene: TRBV7-2; CDR3 DNA: TGTGCCAGCAGCCTCCGGGACGGACGAGGGGGGGCCAACGTCCTGACTTTC; CDR3 protein: CASSLRDGRGGANVLTF
J gene: TRBJ2-6; clone size: NA; D gene: NA; V gene: TRBV14; CDR3 DNA: TGTGCCAGCAGCCAAGTCCTGACTTTC; CDR3 protein: CASSQVLTF
J gene: TRBJ2-2; clone size: few; D gene: NA; V gene: TRBV6-1; CDR3 DNA: TGTGCCAGCAGTGAAGGGGGCGCGACCGGGGAGCTGTTTTTT; CDR3 protein: CASSEGGATGELFF
J gene: TRBJ2-7; clone size: NA; D gene: NA; V gene: TRBV5-1; CDR3 DNA: TGCGCCAGCAGCAGGGGAGCAGGGGTTACCTACGAGCAGTACTTC; CDR3 protein: CASSRGAGVTYEQYF
J gene: TRBJ2-1; clone size: NA; D gene: NA; V gene: TRBV29-1; CDR3 DNA: TGCAGCGTTTCCGTGGACAGCTCCTACAATGAGCAGTTCTTC; CDR3 protein: CSVSVDSSYNEQFF
J gene: TRBJ2-6; clone size: NA; D gene: TRBD1; V gene: TRBV5-4; CDR3 DNA: TGTGCCAGCAGTTTGGGGACAGGCGGTGGCTCTGGGGCCAACGTCCTGACTTTC; CDR3 protein: CASSLGTGGGSGANVLTF
J gene: TRBJ2-3; clone size: NA; D gene: NA; V gene: TRBV7-9; CDR3 DNA: TGTGCCAGCGGTTATAGCGCCACAGATACGCAGTATTTT; CDR3 protein: CASGYSATDTQYF
J gene: TRBJ2-5; clone size: many; D gene: TRBD1; V gene: TRBV20-1; CDR3 DNA: TGCAGTGCTAGTGCGTGGTGGACAGGGCCGCAAGAGACCCAGTACTTC; CDR3 protein: CSASAWWTGPQETQYF
J gene: TRBJ1-6; clone size: many; D gene: NA; V gene: TRBV19; CDR3 DNA: TGTGCCACCAAGGAAGTTGGGCCATCATCGAATTCACCCCTCCACTTT; CDR3 protein: CATKEVGPSSNSPLHF
J gene: TRBJ2-6; clone size: NA; D gene: TRBD1; V gene: TRBV9; CDR3 DNA: TGTGCCAGCAGCGTAGGGGACAGCGTTACTGGGGCCAACGTCCTGACTTTC; CDR3 protein: CASSVGDSVTGANVLTF
J gene: TRBJ2-5; clone size: few; D gene: NA; V gene: TRBV6-5; CDR3 DNA: TGTGCCAGCACTTCGCTAGTCGGTTCAGAGACCCAGTACTTC; CDR3 protein: CASTSLVGSETQYF
J gene: TRBJ2-7; clone size: few; D gene: TRBD1; V gene: TRBV7-2; CDR3 DNA: TGTGCCAGCAGCGCGATAGGGGACAGGGGGCTGTACGAGCAGTACTTC; CDR3 protein: CASSAIGDRGLYEQYF
J gene: TRBJ1-5; clone size: many; D gene: TRBD1; V gene: TRBV19; CDR3 DNA: TGTGCCAGTAGCTCGGACAGGAACAATCAGCCCCAGCATTTT; CDR3 protein: CASSSDRNNQPQHF
J gene: TRBJ2-5; clone size: few; D gene: NA; V gene: TRBV6-5; CDR3 DNA: TGTGCCAGCATTCCCGACAGGGAGGTGGAGACCCAGTACTTC; CDR3 protein: CASIPDREVETQYF
J gene: TRBJ2-7; clone size: NA; D gene: NA; V gene: TRBV4-2; CDR3 DNA: TGTGCCAGCAGCCAAGATGTAGCAGGATCATACGAGCAGTACTTC; CDR3 protein: CASSQDVAGSYEQYF
J gene: TRBJ1-1; clone size: few; D gene: NA; V gene: TRBV12-5; CDR3 DNA: TGTGCTAGTGGTTCGGGGCGGGCCACTGAAGCTTTCTTT; CDR3 protein: CASGSGRATEAFF